The T cell receptor beta chain under discussion was sequenced for a study of identical twins. General study results and limits: Zero-insertion findings could be partly confounded by invariant cells (MAIT and iNKT cells). There were fewer insertions in abundant cord blood beta clonotypes, but memory repertoires showed no such pattern.

TCRdb re-called the 5' RACE reads with MiXCR, one entry per CDR3 protein. The sample contains around 690,000 distinct CDR3 sequences, less than 25% of which appear only once. V was cut by 4 bases and J by 9 bases, with 13 bases left in between. CDR1 and CDR2 (germline): MNHEY, SVGAGI. CDR3 size: 13 residues. On this clonotype itself: Its antigen is still unknown.

This sample was also put to use in a study of T cells expressing NK-cell markers. As that report states: Questions lingered over whether expanded NKG2C+ T cell clones were HCMV-specific.

V and J are TRBV6-5 and TRBJ2-1, with D perhaps given as TRBD1 or TRBD2 (6 bases each). This sequence originates from a woman aged 18 to 35 in good health. Sequences were obtained from PBMCs. CDR3 amino acids: CASSLIEGGEQFF. The CDR3 nucleotides read TGTGCCAGCAGTTTAATCGAGGGGGGTGAGCAGTTCTTC.